This entry concerns a single T cell receptor (beta chain). Its binding antigen is unknown. No qualities accompany the bases; no much larger clone lies one base away. Taken from the germline V gene (reference sequence), the CDR1 and CDR2 loops are MNHEY and SMNVEV. The CDR3 spans 14 residues, from the cysteine through the phenylalanine. Only the CDR3 part of the read is kept: 42 bases, read in frame from the first base. The junction shows trimming of 2 bases on V and 0 bases on J, plus 7 bases between the germline ends. This entry is derived from a study of cytomegalovirus exposure and HLA in healthy donors (dated by TCRdb to about 2017). Some background on the complete study: In an earlier analysis of 587 of the donors, less than 350 Gb of sequence data and 90 million to 120 million unique TCR beta sequences from about 190 million T cells were reported. Roughly 300 gigabases of sequencing data and approximately 85 million unique TCR sequences were included in an early release covering about 700 HLA-typed donors. The genetic ancestry cluster associated with self-reported Caucasian donors included 81% of the approximately 430 genotyped donors. The study aimed to test whether signatures of past pathogen exposure could be identified by cataloging public T cell receptors. The study profiled the T cell repertoires of 666 subjects by immunosequencing and related them to cytomegalovirus serostatus. Along with the approximately 650-subject first cohort, a separate validation cohort of over a hundred different subjects was used. High-throughput TCR immunosequencing, statistical association of individual TCRs with disease status, and machine learning were combined to predict cytomegalovirus infection status. A later analysis re-examined previously published TCR beta repertoires from over 500 donors and added high-resolution HLA genotyping to investigate patterns of TCR occurrence. The later analysis used no new phenotypic data to find candidate immune exposures, relying instead on TCR beta sequences and their occurrence across donors. To decide whether each TCR beta V gene segment behaved as functional or pseudogenic, an earlier analysis of some 600 of the donors relied on high-throughput TCR beta sequencing. Donor age, sex, ethnicity and CMV serostatus were compiled alongside the repertoire data. Genome-wide SNP genotypes for about 60% of the roughly 670 donors were used in a later genetic analysis, which treated that subset as a discovery cohort. Every repertoire in the discovery cohort had been generated on one and the same sequencing platform. HLA typing included class I and class II loci at four-digit resolution. The number of typed donors differed by locus: roughly 629-630 for A, B, C, DRB1 and DQB1; approximately 540 for DQA1; around 580 for DPA1; and roughly 490 for DPB1. Four or five DR-DQ haplotypes were handled as single units for association and clustering because linkage in the cohort was strong. On average, 235,054 unique TCR beta nucleotide sequences were sequenced per donor among a few hundred genotyped donors of the cohort, with roughly 18% of those sequences being non-productive.

The full study reports these points: In a later analysis, HLA-associated TCR beta chains were found to be more clonally expanded and to have lower generation probabilities than equally common non-associated chains. In vitro tests confirmed that a few of the cytomegalovirus-associated TCR beta chains recognize cytomegalovirus antigens. In a later analysis, TCR association rates were found to vary across HLA loci, with the most associated TCRs seen for DRB1 alleles and the fewest for HLA-C alleles. A later analysis found that most CMV-associated TCR beta chains appeared HLA-restricted, with HLA associations seemingly driven largely by CMV exposure. Because the 87-base-pair reads could not distinguish some IMGT-functional V segments, including TRBV6-2 and TRBV6-3, those segments were excluded. The presence/absence analyses assumed that sequencing depth was roughly uniform across donors, and that assumption may not be true. V-gene and J-gene trimming of TCR beta chains was associated with a missense DCLRE1C variant in a later genetic analysis, and the association was replicated in an independent cohort. Specific HLA alleles were associated with over 15,000 TCR beta sequences at a false discovery rate of 0.05 in a later analysis. CMV serostatus was the only immune exposure information available for the cohort. Correlated functional status among segregating V segments might be attributable to linkage disequilibrium, but an unknown experimental factor could not be ruled out. Across donors, most TCR sequences were observed very rarely, whereas some public TCRs were present in many individuals. The classifier was reported to diagnose cytomegalovirus status with high specificity and sensitivity in both the original cohort and the validation cohort. A later genetic analysis reported fewer N-insertions in productive TCRs among donors in an Asian-associated ancestry cluster than the roughly 620-donor mean. In a later analysis, several top co-occurrence clusters were reported to appear linked to parvovirus B19, influenza, CMV and Epstein-Barr virus. Because some donors lacked HLA typing at each locus, the association tests relied only on the typed subset. In the study, some 160 TCR beta chains were listed as associated with cytomegalovirus. A group of highly shared sequence variants was considered likely to be a technical artifact of the sequencing pipeline. Broadly in line with IMGT annotations, most TCR beta V segments showed up in productive rearrangements about 90% or about 30% of the time in an earlier analysis of several hundred of the donors. It was suggested by the authors that the approach could potentially be generalized to other disease states and immunological phenotypes. In this cohort, only TCR beta chains were sequenced, and detectable features were limited by the absence of alpha or paired-chain data. A further reported finding was that TCR beta sequences accurately predicted the HLA-A and HLA-B alleles for most subjects in the first cohort. When HLA alleles, especially DR and DQ, strongly co-occurred, attributing TCR associations to individual alleles was difficult. The earlier analysis of about 600 of the donors excluded approximately 15 rarely observed V segments, including chromosome 9 orphons, because counts were too low.

The library was obtained by the immunoSEQ multiplex PCR assay. The multiplex PCR relied on a mix of 60 forward primers for TCR Vbeta segments and 13 reverse primers for TCR Jbeta segments. Amplification of the CDR3 region of rearranged TCR beta genes was performed with a multiplex PCR assay on genomic DNA. The amplified TCR beta libraries were sequenced on the Illumina HiSeq System as 87-base-pair reads. The original pipeline was this. Across the 666 repertoires, a later analysis counted tens of millions of unique TCR beta chains, around 11 million of which were shared by at least two donors. To remove PCR and sequencing errors, raw reads were error-corrected and collapsed into unique sequences using a nearest-neighbor algorithm that merged closely related sequences. CDR3 sequences were aligned to IMGT reference sequences to assign V, D and J gene segments. For a sequence to be retained, a match of at least six nucleotides was required to both a V gene segment and a J gene segment. A rearrangement was called productive if the CDR3 had no stop codons and remained in frame with V and J, and every other rearrangement was called non-productive. Following IMGT convention, CDR3 was defined as the stretch from the second conserved V-encoded cysteine to the conserved J-encoded phenylalanine. Sequences without an unambiguous match to a single V gene segment were excluded from the earlier analysis of almost 600 of the donors. An earlier analysis of a few hundred of the donors called V segments functional above 56.7% productive rearrangements and segregating when the between-donor standard deviation exceeded 5%. A statistical classification framework was built for diagnosing cytomegalovirus status from the catalog of TCR beta chain sequences. A later analysis assigned V and J genes by comparing TCR nucleotide sequences with IMGT/GENE-DB human TR gene sequences. In a later analysis, CDR3 sequences and most-parsimonious VDJ recombination scenarios were assigned using the TCRdist pipeline. In a later analysis, each TCR beta chain was defined by its CDR3 amino acid sequence together with its V-gene family, and reads without a unique V-gene family were excluded. As a way to deal with suspected cross-contamination and a sequencing artifact, a later analysis dropped under 600 nucleotide sequences that were highly shared and had low generation probability. For each public chain, a later analysis derived a clonal expansion index from normalized ranks of inferred template counts within each repertoire. Generation probabilities in a later analysis came from a VDJ recombination model fitted to out-of-frame rearrangements, and those results were checked against IGoR. A later analysis scored TCR-TCR, TCR-HLA and TCR-CMV co-occurrence with hypergeometric tests, applying a repertoire-size bias correction to TCR pairs. A later analysis estimated false discovery rates by permuting HLA or CMV assignments 20 times. In a later analysis, co-occurring TCRs were grouped using DBSCAN, with TCRdist sequence similarity added in when clustering inside HLA-allele-positive subsets. Repertoires with fewer than 30,000 or more than 120,000 public chains, plus five repertoires with anomalous nucleotide sharing, were excluded from co-occurrence clustering. The clones in this table, taken by TCRdb from immuneACCESS, are in-frame only. Not every clone is retained; where verified, under half of the shortfall comes from an unresolved V gene, and the cause of the rest is unknown. The D gene and trimming were derived from the DNA, and the V and J assignments and clone size from that table. Here the sample has 140,000 or so clones; around 80% occur a single time. The top ten clonotypes cover roughly 4% of the sample.

The cohort was made up of around 720 healthy bone marrow donors. At the time of sampling, all cohort members were nominally healthy, though unrecorded immune exposures were likely present. The donor was CMV seropositive and was included in the group of 250 to 350 seropositive cohort members. A peripheral blood sample was collected from each donor, and TCR beta sequencing was performed on peripheral blood mononuclear cells. Genomic DNA extraction from the blood cell samples was performed with the Qiagen DNeasy Blood Extraction Kit. The chain is encoded by TRBV27 joined to TRBJ1-1, with TRBD1 tentatively as D gene (5 bases match). This receptor was obtained from a woman in her 40s in good health and CMV-seropositive. Sequenced sample: PBMCs. The encoded CDR3 is CASSLQGLNTEAFF. The DNA is TGTGCCAGCAGTTTACAGGGTTTGAACACTGAAGCTTTCTTT.